This T cell receptor beta chain originates from a study of T cells in Graves' hyperthyroidism and ophthalmopathy. General study results and limits: Ophthalmopathy could be told apart from stable hyperthyroidism with a 13 V-J model.

Among the patients, aged 18 to 65, hyperthyroidism was newly diagnosed and had lasted under 2 months. Every diagnosis used clinical symptoms, serum thyroxine and TRAb, thyroid ultrasound and orbital computed tomography. Regarding this clonotype: The antigen remains undetermined.

Amplification of TCR beta CDR3 regions was performed using RNA transcripts as template. The study used the HTBI primer set for a first-round RT-PCR of the TCR CDR3. TCRdb reanalysed the multiplex PCR reads using MiXCR and keeps one entry per CDR3 protein. The sample carries about 300,000 distinct CDR3 sequences, 20% to 30% recorded once. The sample taken for sequencing was blood. The sequence derives from a man in his forties with Graves' hyperthyroidism that later progressed to Graves' ophthalmopathy.

The CDR3 DNA sequence: TGTGCCAGCAGTTTATACCCCCGGGACAATAACTATGGCTACACCTTC. This encodes CASSLYPRDNNYGYTF. The chain recombines TRBV27 with TRBJ1-2, with D possibly being TRBD1 (6 bases). The germline V gene has CDR1 MNHEY and CDR2 SMNVEV (reference sequence). V was cut by 1 base and J by 1 base, with 13 bases left in between. The CDR3 covers 16 residues.